Listed below are T cell receptor beta chains from one sample, sequenced in a study of blood T cells in healthy people across ages. TCRdb reanalysed the 5' RACE reads using MiXCR and keeps one entry per CDR3 protein. The sample includes some 690,000 distinct CDR3 sequences, 22% seen only once; the top ten take around 21%. Sequences were obtained from blood. The receptors come from a man between 65 and 85 years old in good health. CDR3s include the opening cysteine and the closing phenylalanine or tryptophan. The D gene is left open where the match is weak. Clone size, where shown, is once, few, many, or a class for clones that have expanded.

D gene: TRBD1
clone size: few
V gene: TRBV29-1
J gene: TRBJ1-4
CDR3 DNA: TGCAGCGTTGGGACAGGGGGCGTAGGTGAAAAACTGTTTTTT
CDR3 protein: CSVGTGGVGEKLFF

D gene: TRBD1
clone size: few
V gene: TRBV20-1
J gene: TRBJ2-1
CDR3 DNA: TGCAGTGCGGAGGGGACAGGGCCCAATGAGCAGTTCTTC
CDR3 protein: CSAEGTGPNEQFF

D gene: .
clone size: .
V gene: TRBV7-9
J gene: TRBJ1-2
CDR3 DNA: TGTGCCAGCAGCCCGTCTGGAAGAGCTCCCTTCGGCTACACCTTC
CDR3 protein: CASSPSGRAPFGYTF

D gene: TRBD1
clone size: few
V gene: TRBV29-1
J gene: TRBJ2-7
CDR3 DNA: TGCAGCGCCGGTGACAGGGCCGAGCAGTACTTC
CDR3 protein: CSAGDRAEQYF

D gene: .
clone size: few
V gene: TRBV29-1
J gene: TRBJ1-4
CDR3 DNA: TGCAGCGTGTGGGGCGGGGGTGAAAAACTGTTTTTT
CDR3 protein: CSVWGGGEKLFF

D gene: .
clone size: few
V gene: TRBV29-1
J gene: TRBJ1-2
CDR3 DNA: TGCAGCGTTGGTGTGGTAGATGGCTACACCTTC
CDR3 protein: CSVGVVDGYTF

D gene: .
clone size: few
V gene: TRBV24-1
J gene: TRBJ2-3
CDR3 DNA: TGTGCCACCAGTGTCATCAGGGGTTCGGAGCCCTCGCCTCCAGATACGCAGTATTTT
CDR3 protein: CATSVIRGSEPSPPDTQYF

D gene: .
clone size: .
V gene: TRBV2
J gene: TRBJ1-1
CDR3 DNA: TGTGCCAGCCAGACAGTCTTGAACACTGAAGCTTTCTTT
CDR3 protein: CASQTVLNTEAFF

D gene: TRBD2
clone size: few
V gene: TRBV20-1
J gene: TRBJ2-1
CDR3 DNA: TGCAGTGCCAAAGGACTAGCGGACTCGGAGCAGTTCTTC
CDR3 protein: CSAKGLADSEQFF

D gene: .
clone size: few
V gene: TRBV4-2
J gene: TRBJ2-5
CDR3 DNA: TGTGCCAGCAGCCAAGCTCTCGTCGTAGGGTTTGAAGACAAACAAGAGACCCAGTACTTC
CDR3 protein: CASSQALVVGFEDKQETQYF

D gene: TRBD2
clone size: .
V gene: TRBV7-3
J gene: TRBJ2-3
CDR3 DNA: TGTGCCAGCAGCTTAACGTTCACTAGCGGCCCCACAGATACGCAGTATTTT
CDR3 protein: CASSLTFTSGPTDTQYF

D gene: TRBD1
clone size: many
V gene: TRBV5-1
J gene: TRBJ2-1
CDR3 DNA: TGCGCCAGCAGCTTGGGACAGGGGGTTAACAATGAGCAGTTCTTC
CDR3 protein: CASSLGQGVNNEQFF

D gene: .
clone size: few
V gene: TRBV27
J gene: TRBJ2-5
CDR3 DNA: TGTGCCAGCAGTTTATTACAAGAAGAGACCCAGTACTTC
CDR3 protein: CASSLLQEETQYF

D gene: TRBD1
clone size: .
V gene: TRBV20-1
J gene: TRBJ1-3
CDR3 DNA: TGCAGTGCTTGGGACAGGGGATTCTCTGGAAACACCATATATTTT
CDR3 protein: CSAWDRGFSGNTIYF

D gene: TRBD2
clone size: few
V gene: TRBV12-3/TRBV12-4
J gene: TRBJ2-1
CDR3 DNA: TGTGCCAGCAGTTTGCAGCGGGAGGCCTACAATGAGCAGTTCTTC
CDR3 protein: CASSLQREAYNEQFF

D gene: .
clone size: .
V gene: TRBV20-1
J gene: TRBJ1-4
CDR3 DNA: TGCAGTGCTAGAGGGTGGGGACGGGCTAATGAAAAACTGTTTTTT
CDR3 protein: CSARGWGRANEKLFF

D gene: .
clone size: few
V gene: TRBV2
J gene: TRBJ2-1
CDR3 DNA: TGTGCCAGCAGTGAAACGGGACTTAAAGGTAATGAGCAGTTCTTC
CDR3 protein: CASSETGLKGNEQFF

D gene: .
clone size: few
V gene: TRBV7-8
J gene: TRBJ2-3
CDR3 DNA: TGTGCCAGCGGAATATGGGCGGATACGCAGTATTTT
CDR3 protein: CASGIWADTQYF

D gene: TRBD1
clone size: .
V gene: TRBV18
J gene: TRBJ1-2
CDR3 DNA: TGTGCCAGCTCACCGACCGGGACAGGGAGACGGTTCGGCTACACCTTC
CDR3 protein: CASSPTGTGRRFGYTF

D gene: .
clone size: few
V gene: TRBV29-1
J gene: TRBJ1-1
CDR3 DNA: TGCAGCGTGGGAGGACAGTACACTGAAGCTTTCTTT
CDR3 protein: CSVGGQYTEAFF

D gene: TRBD1
clone size: .
V gene: TRBV20-1
J gene: TRBJ2-7
CDR3 DNA: TGCAGTGCCCTCGACAGGGACGAGCAGTACTTC
CDR3 protein: CSALDRDEQYF

D gene: .
clone size: few
V gene: TRBV12-3/TRBV12-4
J gene: TRBJ1-5
CDR3 DNA: TGTGCCAGCAGTTCGGATGGACAGCCCCAGCATTTT
CDR3 protein: CASSSDGQPQHF

D gene: TRBD2
clone size: .
V gene: TRBV7-2
J gene: TRBJ2-1
CDR3 DNA: TGTGCCAGCAGCAATAGCGGGGGGGCCTACAATGAGCAGTTCTTC
CDR3 protein: CASSNSGGAYNEQFF

D gene: .
clone size: .
V gene: TRBV12-3/TRBV12-4
J gene: TRBJ1-4
CDR3 DNA: TGTGCCAGCAGTGGTAGCGGGCCCAATGAAAAACTGTTTTTT
CDR3 protein: CASSGSGPNEKLFF

D gene: TRBD1
clone size: .
V gene: TRBV20-1
J gene: TRBJ2-1
CDR3 DNA: TGCAGTGCTAGAGTTTCTGAGACAGGGGGCCGCAATGAGCAGTTCTTC
CDR3 protein: CSARVSETGGRNEQFF

D gene: TRBD1
clone size: few
V gene: TRBV7-9
J gene: TRBJ2-5
CDR3 DNA: TGTGCCAGCAGCTTTTCTGACAGGGACGGGACCCAGTACTTC
CDR3 protein: CASSFSDRDGTQYF

D gene: TRBD1
clone size: few
V gene: TRBV7-2
J gene: TRBJ2-3
CDR3 DNA: TGTGCCAGCAGCTTCCGGACAGGGTTCACAGATACGCAGTATTTT
CDR3 protein: CASSFRTGFTDTQYF

D gene: TRBD1
clone size: .
V gene: TRBV12-3/TRBV12-4
J gene: TRBJ2-3
CDR3 DNA: TGTGCCAGCACCATGACAGGGGTGAAAACAGATACGCAGTATTTT
CDR3 protein: CASTMTGVKTDTQYF

D gene: .
clone size: .
V gene: TRBV12-3/TRBV12-4
J gene: TRBJ2-5
CDR3 DNA: TGTGCCAGCAGTACCGGTATTTGGTCCCGGGAGACCCAGTACTTC
CDR3 protein: CASSTGIWSRETQYF

D gene: .
clone size: .
V gene: TRBV5-1
J gene: TRBJ1-2
CDR3 DNA: TGCGCCAGCAGCTTGGGCCCAGGGGATTGGTATGGCTACACCTTC
CDR3 protein: CASSLGPGDWYGYTF

D gene: .
clone size: .
V gene: TRBV24-1
J gene: TRBJ2-5
CDR3 DNA: TGTGCCACCAGTGATTCAGGACGAGCCCAGTACTTC
CDR3 protein: CATSDSGRAQYF

D gene: .
clone size: .
V gene: TRBV27
J gene: TRBJ1-1
CDR3 DNA: TGTGCCAGCAGTTTATCGAGGACATCATCCTCGGCTTTCTTT
CDR3 protein: CASSLSRTSSSAFF

D gene: .
clone size: .
V gene: TRBV5-1
J gene: TRBJ2-3
CDR3 DNA: TGCGCCAGCAGCGTACAGGGTTCCGTCACAGATACGCAGTATTTT
CDR3 protein: CASSVQGSVTDTQYF

D gene: .
clone size: few
V gene: TRBV29-1
J gene: TRBJ2-3
CDR3 DNA: TGCAGCGTGGTAGACGATACGCAGTATTTT
CDR3 protein: CSVVDDTQYF

D gene: TRBD1
clone size: .
V gene: TRBV13
J gene: TRBJ1-2
CDR3 DNA: TGTGCCAGCAGGGTACAGGGGGCTGGGTATGGCTACACCTTC
CDR3 protein: CASRVQGAGYGYTF

D gene: .
clone size: few
V gene: TRBV27
J gene: TRBJ1-1
CDR3 DNA: TGTGCCAGCAGTTTTGTCGGCTCTGAAGCTTTCTTT
CDR3 protein: CASSFVGSEAFF

D gene: .
clone size: .
V gene: TRBV3-1
J gene: TRBJ1-1
CDR3 DNA: TGTGCCAGCAGCCTCGGGAGTAACGAAGCTTTCTTT
CDR3 protein: CASSLGSNEAFF

D gene: .
clone size: few
V gene: TRBV3-1
J gene: TRBJ1-5
CDR3 DNA: TGTGCCAGCAGCCAAGATTTTCAGGTCTCTCAGCCCCAGCATTTT
CDR3 protein: CASSQDFQVSQPQHF

D gene: TRBD1
clone size: few
V gene: TRBV29-1
J gene: TRBJ2-1
CDR3 DNA: TGCAGCGTTGCCCAGGGGGCTCGTAGTGAGCAGTTCTTC
CDR3 protein: CSVAQGARSEQFF

D gene: .
clone size: once
V gene: TRBV6-5
J gene: TRBJ1-4
CDR3 DNA: TGTGCCAGCGCGCGGGCCCCTAATGAAAAACTGTTTTTT
CDR3 protein: CASARAPNEKLFF

D gene: TRBD2
clone size: .
V gene: TRBV10-2
J gene: TRBJ2-1
CDR3 DNA: TGCGCCAGCAGTGATGGGGGGGGATGGAACAATGAGCAGTTCTTC
CDR3 protein: CASSDGGGWNNEQFF

D gene: .
clone size: few
V gene: TRBV11-2
J gene: TRBJ2-3
CDR3 DNA: TGTGCCAGCAGCTTAGAGGCTGATTCTAGCACAGATACGCAGTATTTT
CDR3 protein: CASSLEADSSTDTQYF